This T cell receptor beta chain was identified in a study of blood T cell repertoires in COVID-19. Study overall: Samples representing acute and convalescent COVID-19 were sourced from the United States, Italy and Spain. The cDNA or gDNA used as material had been derived from T cells, B-cell-depleted T cells, or PBMCs.

In germline, CDR1 is SGHNT, CDR2 YENEEA. The CDR3 has 13 amino acids. Trimming left V 5 bases short and J 1 base short, with 8 bases between. Clones were sequenced by immunoSEQ multiplex PCR, and TCRdb holds only the in-frame ones, with some missing. The data hold around 58,000 clones, with about 91% observed a single time. Specimen: peripheral blood. V and J are TRBV11-3 and TRBJ1-1; the D is unclear. The sequence derives from a woman aged 55-70 years with active or convalescent COVID-19. The CDR3 loop is CASSQAENTEAFF. CDR3 nucleotides: TGTGCCAGCAGCCAGGCAGAGAACACTGAAGCTTTCTTT.